This T cell receptor beta chain is drawn from a study of blood T cell repertoires in COVID-19. Study details: Acute and convalescent COVID-19 specimens originated in the United States, Italy and Spain. T cells, B-cell-depleted T cells, or PBMCs supplied cDNA or gDNA.

How the authors handled the data: Using reference gene primer amplification, nucleated cell counts were estimated. Using immunoSEQ multiplex PCR, the repertoire was profiled, and TCRdb retains in-frame clones only, with some absent. From that table come the V and J calls and clone size; the DNA was used to work out D and trimming. Among some 250,000 clones listed, over 70% were seen once. A few counts support this clone. Germline CDR1 and CDR2: MGHDK and SYGVNS. The CDR3 is 14 residues long. Trimming removed 4 bases at V and 4 bases at J, with 13 bases between. Material: peripheral blood. This chain joins TRBV25-1 and TRBJ2-5; a weak D match, TRBD2 (6 bases). The TCR comes from a woman of 80 years or more with acute or convalescent COVID-19. CDR3 loop: CASSVVGGLETQYF. CDR3 nucleotides: TGTGCCAGCAGTGTTGTGGGAGGATTAGAGACCCAGTACTTC.